This record concerns one T cell receptor beta chain sequence. V lost 1 base, J lost 4 bases, and 4 bases stayed unmatched. The CDR3 runs to 15 residues. Per the germline V gene, CDR1 is LNHDA and CDR2 is SQIVND (reference sequence). The data were produced by immunoSEQ multiplex PCR, yet TCRdb's version contains in-frame clones alone and is incomplete. Among 60,000 or so clones, 80% to 90% were seen once, and the ten largest hold 14% to 15%. The sample originates from a study of blood T cell repertoires in COVID-19. The V gene is TRBV19, the J gene TRBJ1-5; 7 bases line up with TRBD1. The TCR originated in a man older than 75 with acute or convalescent COVID-19. The sequencing input was peripheral blood. This CDR3 is CASSIAGTANQPQHF. The CDR3 DNA follows: TGTGCCAGTAGTATAGCCGGGACAGCTAATCAGCCCCAGCATTTT.